The 4 T cell receptor beta chains presented below share a single source sample, sequenced in a study of OX40 agonist ivuxolimab in advanced cancers. Produced via immunoSEQ multiplex PCR; TCRdb's table is partial and in-frame only. The data contain some 70,000 clones, about 86% of them singletons. The source was CD4+ or CD8+ T cells sorted from blood, collected in a trial of the OX40 agonist ivuxolimab. The receptors come from an adult with an advanced solid tumor such as melanoma, head and neck, liver or kidney cancer.

The J gene is TRBJ1-1, the V gene TRBV5-5, with D possibly TRBD1 on 5 matching bases. CDR1 is SGHKS, CDR2 YYEKEE, per germline (reference sequence). Trimming shortened V by 0 bases and J by 3 bases, and 9 bases separated the two germline ends. This CDR3 comprises 14 residues. CDR3 in DNA: TGTGCCAGCAGCTTGGAGACAGCCTACACTGAAGCTTTCTTT. It translates to CASSLETAYTEAFF.

V gene TRBV19 combines with J gene TRBJ1-5; unclear D gene. Deletions cut 6 bases from V and 2 bases from J, with 8 bases between. CDR1 is LNHDA and CDR2 is SQIVND in the germline V gene (reference sequence). The CDR3 totals 13 residues. CDR3 region: CASSLIGNQPQHF. The CDR3 nucleotides read TGTGCCAGTAGCCTTATTGGCAATCAGCCCCAGCATTTT.

The chain carries TRBV28 and TRBJ1-1, with D possibly TRBD1 on 5 matching bases. CDR3 length equals 13 residues. Germline V gives CDR1 MDHEN, CDR2 SYDVKM. For the CDR3, the DNA is TGTGCTATCAGTACCGGGGGGAACACTGAAGCTTTCTTT. Translated: CAISTGGNTEAFF.

The V call is TRBV6-5, the J call TRBJ2-7; 11 bases are shared with TRBD1. Germline CDR1 and CDR2: MNHEY and SVGAGI. This CDR3 has 14 amino acids. Trimming took 2 bases from V and 3 from J; bases not matched to a gene: 0. The CDR3 loop reads CASSYGTGGYEQYF. In nucleotides, the CDR3 is TGTGCCAGCAGTTACGGGACAGGGGGCTACGAGCAGTACTTC.